This T cell receptor beta chain was captured in a study of neurological immune-mediated disorders. TCRdb recomputed calls from the 5' RACE reads with MiXCR, one row per CDR3 protein. The sample holds some 33,000 distinct CDR3 sequences; about 1.6% are singletons and the top ten take around a tenth. This clonotype was recorded many times. The CDR3 runs 12 residues. The V end was cut by 1 base, the J end by 1 base, with 1 base between. Germline V CDR1 and CDR2: MNHEY, SVGEGT. The chain recombines TRBV6-2 or TRBV6-3 with TRBJ1-1, with D unclear. This clonotype was sampled from a woman between 25 and 40 years old with multiple sclerosis. The sample taken for sequencing was PBMCs. The CDR3 DNA reads as TGTGCCAGCAGTTACTGGAACACTGAAGCTTTCTTT. As protein: CASSYWNTEAFF.